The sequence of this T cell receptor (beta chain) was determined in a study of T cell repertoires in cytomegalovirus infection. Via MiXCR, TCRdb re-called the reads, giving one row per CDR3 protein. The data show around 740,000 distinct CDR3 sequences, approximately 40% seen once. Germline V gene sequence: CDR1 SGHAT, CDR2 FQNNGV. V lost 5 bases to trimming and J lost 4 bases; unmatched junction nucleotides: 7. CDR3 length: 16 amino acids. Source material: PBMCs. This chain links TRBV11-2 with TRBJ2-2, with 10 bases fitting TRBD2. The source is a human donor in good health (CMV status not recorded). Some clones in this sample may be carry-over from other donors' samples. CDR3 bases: TGTGCCAGCAGCCCCTCTAGCGGGAGTGTCACCGGGGAGCTGTTTTTT. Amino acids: CASSPSSGSVTGELFF.